Each of the 13 T cell receptor beta chains below was sequenced from the same sample in a study of neurological immune-mediated disorders. In TCRdb, the 5' RACE reads were re-called with MiXCR into one record per CDR3 protein. This sample has tens of thousands of distinct CDR3 sequences, with 2% to 3% found just once. The material sequenced was PBMCs. These receptors all come from a man aged 50-60 years with multiple sclerosis.

This chain connects TRBV18 to TRBJ2-6; D uncertain. This CDR3 has 13 amino acids. V lost 2 bases and J 2 bases, leaving 1 base between the germline ends. Germline V gives CDR1 KGHSH, CDR2 LQKENI. As DNA, the CDR3 is TGTGCCAGCTCACCAACTGGGGCCAACGTCCTGACTTTC. Residues: CASSPTGANVLTF.

At least ten counts were recorded for this clonotype. V usage is TRBV24-1 and J usage is TRBJ2-5, with 13 positions matching TRBD2. The V and J ends lost 2 bases and 2 bases, in that order; junction bases with no gene match: 1. The CDR3 totals 16 residues. Germline CDR1 and CDR2: KGHDR and SFDVKD. In DNA form, the CDR3 reads TGTGCCACCAGTGATTGGACTAGCGGGGGTCAAGAGACCCAGTACTTC. Its protein product is CATSDWTSGGQETQYF.

This clonotype was detected many times. The chain has TRBV7-2 and TRBJ1-2, with D perhaps matching TRBD1 (6 bases). V was pared by 9 bases and J by 8 bases, with 13 bases between. This CDR3 has 11 amino acids. The germline gives CDR1 SGHTA, CDR2 FQGNSA. The CDR3 coding sequence is TGTGCCAGAGAACAGGGTAGCGGCTACACCTTC. Translating gives CAREQGSGYTF.

This clonotype was recorded at least ten times. CDR3 bases: TGTGCCAGCAGCGTAGACCAGTCCTACGAGCAGTACTTC. Protein sequence: CASSVDQSYEQYF. The rearrangement joins TRBV9 to TRBJ2-7; D not certain. The germline gives CDR1 SGDLS, CDR2 YYNGEE. V lost 0 bases, J lost 1 base, and 5 bases lay in between. This CDR3 region has 13 residues. Full variable domain (remainder filled in from reference TRBV9 and TRBJ2-7): DSGVTQTPKHLITATGQRVTLRCSPRSGDLSVYWYQQSLDQGLQFLIQYYNGEERAKGNILERFSAQQFPDLHSELNLSSLELGDSALYFCASSVDQSYEQYFGPGTRLTVT.

This clonotype was recorded at least ten times. The V gene is TRBV20-1, the J gene TRBJ2-5; D remains unclear. V lost 0 bases and J lost 4, with 18 bases in between. Germline-derived CDR1 and CDR2 are DFQATT and SNEGSKA (reference sequence). This CDR3 contains 16 residues. CDR3 sequence (DNA): TGCAGTGCTAGAGATGCAGGTATCCGTGTCAGAGAGACCCAGTACTTC. The encoded protein is CSARDAGIRVRETQYF.

This clonotype was observed a handful of times. V and J are TRBV12-5 and TRBJ1-4, with 7 bases aligning to TRBD1. Trimming removed 1 base from V and 3 bases from J; junction bases left unmatched: 8. The CDR3 runs 17 residues. Germline CDR1 LGHNT, CDR2 FRNRAP. The CDR3 region has the DNA TGTGCTAGTGGTTTGGGTACTTCGAGGGGGCCTAATGAAAAACTGTTTTTT. It yields the protein CASGLGTSRGPNEKLFF.

This clonotype was detected ten times or more. The chain joins TRBV15 to TRBJ1-5, with D hard to call. CDR1 is LNHNV, CDR2 YYDKDF, per germline (reference sequence). The CDR3 is 15 amino acids. Deletions cut 0 bases from V and 8 bases from J, with 14 bases between. In nucleotides, the CDR3 is TGTGCCACCAGCAGAGATTTTTGGGCGTGGGAGCCCCAGCATTTT. Its translation is CATSRDFWAWEPQHF. The whole variable domain, remainder taken from reference TRBV15 and TRBJ1-5, is DAMVIQNPRYQVTQFGKPVTLSCSQTLNHNVMYWYQQKSSQAPKLLFHYYDKDFNNEADTPDNFQSRRPNTSFCFLDIRSPGLGDTAMYLCATSRDFWAWEPQHFGDGTRLSIL.

In this sample, this clonotype turned up many times. The V call is TRBV11-2, the J call TRBJ2-3, with 14 bases that match TRBD2. There are 18 residues in the CDR3. Germline V gene data show CDR1 as SGHAT and CDR2 as FQNNGV. J gave up 2 bases and V 5 bases, and 9 bases lay outside the gene matches. CDR3 sequence (DNA): TGTGCCAGCAGCCTTGAAGGGACTAGCGGGGGATTCACAGATACGCAGTATTTT. It codes for CASSLEGTSGGFTDTQYF. Filled out from reference TRBV11-2 and TRBJ2-3, the complete variable domain reads EAGVAQSPRYKIIEKRQSVAFWCNPISGHATLYWYQQILGQGPKLLIQFQNNGVVDDSQLPKDRFSAERLKGVDSTLKIQPAKLEDSAVYLCASSLEGTSGGFTDTQYFGPGTRLTVL.

In its sample, this clonotype was seen many times. The chain employs TRBV20-1 and TRBJ2-1; TRBD2 matches at 13 bases. CDR1 and CDR2 from the germline V gene are DFQATT and SNEGSKA (reference sequence). V dropped 3 bases and J dropped 5; count of bases not matched to a gene: 4. The length of the CDR3 is 15 residues. CDR3: CSASPLAGGDNEQFF. For the CDR3, the DNA is TGCAGTGCTAGTCCACTAGCGGGGGGGGACAATGAGCAGTTCTTC.

In this sample, this clonotype turned up a few times. The V and J genes are TRBV20-1 and TRBJ2-3; no clear D gene. V shed 1 base and J shed 2 bases, with 13 bases lying between them. This CDR3 comprises 15 residues. From germline, CDR1 is DFQATT and CDR2 SNEGSKA (reference sequence). This CDR3 is CSARATGILTDTQYF. Written as DNA, the CDR3 is TGCAGTGCTAGAGCGACTGGGATCCTCACAGATACGCAGTATTTT.

The table lists this clonotype with many counts. The genes are TRBV5-1 and TRBJ2-5, with 10 bases that match TRBD2. The CDR3 runs 15 residues. V dropped 1 base and J dropped 3; count of bases not matched to a gene: 3. CDR1 SGHRS and CDR2 YFSETQ come from the germline V gene. CDR3 amino acids: CASSLSTSGEETQYF. In DNA form, the CDR3 reads TGCGCCAGCAGCTTGAGTACTAGCGGGGAAGAGACCCAGTACTTC.

The V and J genes are TRBV6-1 and TRBJ1-3; possible D gene TRBD1, 5 bases. Germline V gene lookup returns CDR1 MNHNS and CDR2 SASEGT. V gave up 7 bases and J gave up 12 bases, with 19 bases separating them. The CDR3 has 13 amino acids. CDR3 sequence (DNA): TGTGCCAGCACCGTCACCCAGGGAAAAAACATATATTTT. This codes for CASTVTQGKNIYF.

This clonotype has ten or more counts. The CDR3 region is CSARGPGVDTQYF. In nucleotides, the CDR3 is TGCAGTGCTAGGGGACCTGGGGTGGATACGCAGTATTTT. This chain connects TRBV20-1 to TRBJ2-3; D is possibly TRBD1 or TRBD2 (5 bases each). V dropped 3 bases and J dropped 6 bases, with 13 bases sitting between them. Germline CDR1 is DFQATT and CDR2 is SNEGSKA (reference sequence). This CDR3 has 13 amino acids.